Listed here is a single T cell receptor (beta chain). The data stem from a study of CDR3 diversity in severe acne. TCRdb redid the calling of the PCR reads with MiXCR, one entry per CDR3 protein. The table records about 90,000 distinct CDR3 sequences, about half of them present only once. This CDR3 spans 16 amino acids. Trimming shortened V by 5 bases and J by 0 bases, and 14 bases separated the two germline ends. Germline V CDR1 and CDR2: LNHDA, SQIVND (reference sequence). The genes are TRBV19 and TRBJ2-4; tentative D call: TRBD1 (6 bases). This clonotype was sampled from a male donor with severe acne vulgaris. The sequenced sample consisted of blood. The CDR3 region is CASSLGQNLAKNIQYF. The CDR3 region has the DNA TGTGCCAGTAGTCTCGGACAGAATTTAGCCAAAAACATTCAGTACTTC. Full variable domain (remainder filled in from reference TRBV19 and TRBJ2-4): DGGITQSPKYLFRKEGQNVTLSCEQNLNHDAMYWYRQDPGQGLRLIYYSQIVNDFQKGDIAEGYSVSREKKESFPLTVTSAQKNPTAFYLCASSLGQNLAKNIQYFGAGTRLSVL.